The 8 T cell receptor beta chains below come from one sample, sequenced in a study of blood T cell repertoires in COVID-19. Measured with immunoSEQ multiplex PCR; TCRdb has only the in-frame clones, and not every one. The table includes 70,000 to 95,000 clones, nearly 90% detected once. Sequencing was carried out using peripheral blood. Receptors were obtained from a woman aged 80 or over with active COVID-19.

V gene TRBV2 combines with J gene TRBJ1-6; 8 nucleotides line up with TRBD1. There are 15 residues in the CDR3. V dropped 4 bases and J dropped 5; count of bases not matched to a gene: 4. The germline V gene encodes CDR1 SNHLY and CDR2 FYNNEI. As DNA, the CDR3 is TGTGCCAGCAGTGTAGAGGGACAGGATAATTCACCCCTCCACTTT. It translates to CASSVEGQDNSPLHF.

The DNA for the CDR3 is TGTGCCAGCAGTTCCCCCGACAGGGGGTGGTATGGCTACACCTTC. Its protein is CASSSPDRGWYGYTF. The chain employs TRBV28 and TRBJ1-2; 9 bases are a match to TRBD1. The germline V gene has CDR1 MDHEN and CDR2 SYDVKM. V lost 4 bases to trimming and J lost 5 bases; unmatched junction nucleotides: 8. The CDR3 loop spans 15 amino acids.

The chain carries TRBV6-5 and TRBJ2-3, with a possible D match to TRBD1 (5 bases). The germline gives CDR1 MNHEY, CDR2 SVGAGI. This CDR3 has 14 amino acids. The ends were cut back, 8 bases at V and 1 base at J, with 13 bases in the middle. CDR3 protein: CASESRVGTDTQYF. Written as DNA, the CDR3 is TGTGCCAGCGAAAGCAGGGTCGGCACAGATACGCAGTATTTT.

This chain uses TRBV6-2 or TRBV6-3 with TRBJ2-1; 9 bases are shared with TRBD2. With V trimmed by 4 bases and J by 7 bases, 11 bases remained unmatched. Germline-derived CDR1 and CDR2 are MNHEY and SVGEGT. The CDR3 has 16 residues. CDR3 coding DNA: TGTGCCAGCAGTTCCGGACTAGCGTCGGGCAGAAATGAGCAGTTCTTC. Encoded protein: CASSSGLASGRNEQFF.

The CDR3 coding sequence is TGTGCCAGCAGCTTGTTTACTAGCGGGAGGGCCTACAATGAGCAGTTCTTC. Protein sequence: CASSLFTSGRAYNEQFF. The gene calls are TRBV7-9 and TRBJ2-1; 13 bases match TRBD2. The trim removed 3 bases at V and 2 bases at J, leaving 4 bases unmatched. Germline V gene sequence: CDR1 SEHNR, CDR2 FQNEAQ (reference sequence). This CDR3 has 17 amino acids.

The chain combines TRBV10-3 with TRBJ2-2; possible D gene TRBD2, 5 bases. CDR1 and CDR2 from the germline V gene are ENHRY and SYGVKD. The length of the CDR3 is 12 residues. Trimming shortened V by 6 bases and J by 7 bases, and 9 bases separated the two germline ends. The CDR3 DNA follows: TGTGCCATCAGGCTAGCCAGCGGGGAGCTGTTTTTT. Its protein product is CAIRLASGELFF.

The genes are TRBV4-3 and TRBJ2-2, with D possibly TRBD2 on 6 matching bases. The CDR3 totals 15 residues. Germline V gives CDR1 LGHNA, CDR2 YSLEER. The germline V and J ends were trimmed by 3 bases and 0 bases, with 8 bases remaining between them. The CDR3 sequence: CASSQRGANTGELFF. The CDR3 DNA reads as TGCGCCAGCAGCCAGCGGGGCGCGAACACCGGGGAGCTGTTTTTT.

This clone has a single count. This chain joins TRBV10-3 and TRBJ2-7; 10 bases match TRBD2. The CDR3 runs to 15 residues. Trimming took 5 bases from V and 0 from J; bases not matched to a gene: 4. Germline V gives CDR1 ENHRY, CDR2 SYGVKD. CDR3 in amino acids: CAISLLAGSSYEQYF. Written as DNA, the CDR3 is TGTGCCATCAGTTTACTAGCGGGATCCTCCTACGAGCAGTACTTC.